This T cell receptor beta chain was sequenced for a study of T cell changes during pregnancy in multiple sclerosis (dated by TCRdb to between 2017 and 2020). About the study as a whole: In women with multiple sclerosis, the researchers looked at how the T cell repertoire shifted as pregnancy progressed.

Libraries were constructed by the immunoSEQ multiplex PCR assay. The clones in this table, taken by TCRdb from immuneACCESS, are in-frame only. Not every clone is retained; where verified, under half of the shortfall comes from an unresolved V gene, and the cause of the rest is unknown. Recorded for this sample are just over 60,000 clones; about nine tenths of them occurred a single time. Around 2.8% of the sample is taken by the ten largest. The germline V gene specifies MGHDK as CDR1 and SYGVNS as CDR2. V is cut back by 5 bases and J by 3 bases, with 5 bases in the junction unmatched. From the cysteine through the phenylalanine, the CDR3 covers 14 amino acids. The entry retains the CDR3 DNA only, 42 bases that are in frame from base 1. Of note for this clone: There is no known antigen for this receptor. No much larger clone exists at a distance of one base, and base qualities are not known.

Recombination linked TRBV25-1 to TRBJ2-3, with TRBD2 identical over 7 junction bases. The source material was peripheral blood, sampled in the second trimester of pregnancy. This TCR derives from a female donor in good health, enrolled as a control in a pregnancy study. The CDR3 protein: CASSRVAGTDTQYF. The nucleotide sequence reads TGTGCCAGCAGTCGGGTAGCGGGTACAGATACGCAGTATTTT.